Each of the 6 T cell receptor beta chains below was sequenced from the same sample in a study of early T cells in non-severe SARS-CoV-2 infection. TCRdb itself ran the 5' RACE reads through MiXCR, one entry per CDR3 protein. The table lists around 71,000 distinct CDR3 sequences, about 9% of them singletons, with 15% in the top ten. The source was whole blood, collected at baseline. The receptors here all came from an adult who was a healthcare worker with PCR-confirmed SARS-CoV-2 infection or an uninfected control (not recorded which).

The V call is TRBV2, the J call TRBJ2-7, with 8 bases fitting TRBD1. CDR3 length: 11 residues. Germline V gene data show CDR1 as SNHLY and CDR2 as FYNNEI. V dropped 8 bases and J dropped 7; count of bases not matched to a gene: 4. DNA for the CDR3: TGTGCCAGCCAACAGGGGGAGGAGCAGTACTTC. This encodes CASQQGEEQYF. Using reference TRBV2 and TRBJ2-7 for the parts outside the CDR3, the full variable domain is EPEVTQTPSHQVTQMGQEVILRCVPISNHLYFYWYRQILGQKVEFLVSFYNNEISEKSEIFDDQFSVERPDGSNFTLKIRSTKLEDSAMYFCASQQGEEQYFGPGTRLTVT.

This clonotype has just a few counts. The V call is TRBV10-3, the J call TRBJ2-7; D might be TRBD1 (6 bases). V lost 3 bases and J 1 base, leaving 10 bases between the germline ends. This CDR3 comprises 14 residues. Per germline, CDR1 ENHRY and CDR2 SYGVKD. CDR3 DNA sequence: TGTGCCATCAGTGACAGGGGTATTTCCTACGAGCAGTACTTC. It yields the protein CAISDRGISYEQYF.

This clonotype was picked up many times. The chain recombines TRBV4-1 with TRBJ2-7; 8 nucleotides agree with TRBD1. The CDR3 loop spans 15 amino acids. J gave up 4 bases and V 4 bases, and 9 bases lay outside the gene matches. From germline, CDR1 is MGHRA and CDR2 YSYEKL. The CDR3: CASSRSDREGYEQYF. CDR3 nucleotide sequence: TGCGCCAGCAGCCGATCGGACAGGGAAGGGTACGAGCAGTACTTC.

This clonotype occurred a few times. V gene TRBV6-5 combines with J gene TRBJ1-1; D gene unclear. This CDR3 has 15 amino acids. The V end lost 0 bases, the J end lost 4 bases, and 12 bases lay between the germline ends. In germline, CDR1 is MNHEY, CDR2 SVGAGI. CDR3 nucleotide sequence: TGTGCCAGCAGTTACTCCGGGGAGTGGGTCACTGAAGCTTTCTTT. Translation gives CASSYSGEWVTEAFF.

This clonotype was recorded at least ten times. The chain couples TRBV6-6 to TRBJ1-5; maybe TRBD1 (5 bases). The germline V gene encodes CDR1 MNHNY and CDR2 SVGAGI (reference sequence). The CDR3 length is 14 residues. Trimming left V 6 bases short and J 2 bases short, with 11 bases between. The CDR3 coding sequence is TGTGCCAGCAGCACCTCGACAGGCAATCAGCCCCAGCATTTT. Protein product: CASSTSTGNQPQHF.

CDR3 residues: CASSLDPANYGYTF. The CDR3 DNA is TGTGCCAGCAGCTTAGATCCGGCTAACTATGGCTACACCTTC. The rearrangement links TRBV7-9 to TRBJ1-2; no clear D gene. Germline values: CDR1 SEHNR, CDR2 FQNEAQ (reference sequence). The V gene lost 1 base and the J gene lost 0 bases, with 6 bases spanning the gap. The CDR3 covers 14 residues.